This T cell receptor beta chain appears in the sequencing data of a study of blood T cell repertoires in COVID-19. Background on the study: COVID-19 samples from acute and convalescent phases originated in the United States, Italy and Spain. Sample material is recorded as cDNA or gDNA derived from T cells, B-cell-depleted T cells, or PBMCs.

Germline CDR1 reads SQVTM; CDR2 reads ANQGSEA. The length of the CDR3 is 13 residues. The ends lost 7 bases at V and 4 bases at J; junction bases unmatched: 5. How the authors handled the data: The authors estimated nucleated cell counts from reference gene primer amplification. Method: immunoSEQ multiplex PCR; TCRdb's copy keeps in-frame clones and lacks some. That table furnishes V, J and clone size, whereas the DNA furnished D and trimming. The sample contains 220,000 or so clones, around 80% of which appear only once. The chain couples TRBV29-1 to TRBJ2-7; TRBD1 agrees at 12 bases. The specimen was peripheral blood. This TCR was sampled from a man aged 30 to 39 with active or convalescent COVID-19. CDR3 in DNA: TGCAGCGCCTCGGGACAGGGGGCGTACGAGCAGTACTTC. This translates into CSASGQGAYEQYF.